This T cell receptor (beta chain) was recorded in a study of cytomegalovirus exposure and HLA in healthy donors. The overall study: The early release's HLA-typed donors yielded some 85 million unique TCRs. Findings and caveats of the study: Later on, analysis showed that most CMV-associated TCR beta chains appeared to be HLA-restricted.

Both 60 Vbeta primers and 13 Jbeta primers went into the PCR. Profiled with immunoSEQ multiplex PCR; TCRdb holds only in-frame clones, not every one. The sample table sets out tens of thousands of clones. As concerns this clone: Its antigen is currently unknown.

This receptor was identified in a man aged 35-49 years in good health and CMV-seropositive. The sequenced material came from PBMCs.

CDR3 sequence (DNA): TGCAGCGTTGTACTTCTACTAGCGGGCCAATCCTACAATGAGCAGTTCTTC. As protein: CSVVLLLAGQSYNEQFF. The chain recombines TRBV29-1 with TRBJ2-1; 9 bases agree with TRBD2. V trimming: 4 bases; J trimming: 1 base; junction bases outside the gene matches: 11. This CDR3 is built from 17 residues. Per the germline V gene, CDR1 is SQVTM and CDR2 is ANQGSEA.